The present T cell receptor beta chain was sequenced within a study of T cell responses to AZD1222 COVID-19 vaccine. Here immunoSEQ multiplex PCR was the method, and the copy in TCRdb shows in-frame clones only, minus some. The data show about 120,000 clones, roughly 87% seen once. The germline gives CDR1 SGHNT, CDR2 YENEEA. CDR3 length: 13 amino acids. The V end was cut by 0 bases, the J end by 1 base, with 4 bases between. Study-level results: No day 14 peak samples; only post-peak repertoires were characterized.

As to this clone: Its specificity is not known. In the same sample, other DNA sequences code for this CDR3.

The chain combines TRBV11-3 with TRBJ2-7; D ambiguous. The source was peripheral blood, collected on day 0 of AZD1222 vaccination. The clonotype was recovered from an adult in good health. The CDR3 here is CASSLDGSYEQYF. Here the CDR3 DNA reads TGTGCCAGCAGCTTAGATGGGTCCTACGAGCAGTACTTC. The full variable domain, rest sourced from reference TRBV11-3 and TRBJ2-7, is EAGVVQSPRYKIIEKKQPVAFWCNPISGHNTLYWYLQNLGQGPELLIRYENEEAVDDSQLPKDRFSAERLKGVDSTLKIQPAELGDSAVYLCASSLDGSYEQYFGPGTRLTVT.